This TCR beta chain was captured by sequencing in a study of T cell responses to AZD1222 COVID-19 vaccine. Whole-study findings and limits: The CD4 TCRs associated with vaccination extended across spike and predominated at 160-218 and 743-854. Close to half of spike-specific TCRs reportedly recognize unmutated variant regions. Donors in the cohort were predominantly white British and more often female, and clonal diversity was possibly underestimated.

The repertoire was sequenced with immunoSEQ multiplex PCR; TCRdb's copy has only in-frame clones and lacks some. The sample includes some 130,000 clones, about nine tenths of them seen just once. About this clone: Its antigen remains unidentified.

The CDR3 has 13 amino acids. Trimming left V 3 bases short and J 3 bases short, with 6 bases between. The sequences come from peripheral blood, collected 28 days after the second AZD1222 dose. The gene calls are TRBV23-1 and TRBJ1-3; D uncertain. TRBV23-1 is filed as an ORF, its function uncertain. The sequence came from an adult who received the AZD1222 COVID-19 vaccine. The DNA of the CDR3 is TGCGCCAGCAGTCACGGTGATGGAAACACCATATATTTT. It encodes CASSHGDGNTIYF.